A single T cell receptor (beta chain) is shown here with its context. Assay: immunoSEQ multiplex PCR; the TCRdb copy retains only in-frame clones and omits some. This sample has tens of thousands of clones, with roughly 92% found just once. The sample belongs to a study of T cell changes during pregnancy in multiple sclerosis. Trimming at V came to 0 bases and at J to 8 bases, leaving 11 bases not matched to a gene. The CDR3 extends over 16 amino acids. CDR1 is KGHSH and CDR2 is LQKENI in the germline V gene. The clonotype comes from a female donor with multiple sclerosis, enrolled in a pregnancy study. The V gene is TRBV18, the J gene TRBJ1-2; 8 nucleotides agree with TRBD1. The specimen comprised peripheral blood, sampled in the second trimester of pregnancy. The CDR3 protein is CASSPPIGQGARGYTF. The CDR3 DNA reads as TGTGCCAGCTCACCACCGATTGGGCAGGGGGCGCGAGGCTACACCTTC.